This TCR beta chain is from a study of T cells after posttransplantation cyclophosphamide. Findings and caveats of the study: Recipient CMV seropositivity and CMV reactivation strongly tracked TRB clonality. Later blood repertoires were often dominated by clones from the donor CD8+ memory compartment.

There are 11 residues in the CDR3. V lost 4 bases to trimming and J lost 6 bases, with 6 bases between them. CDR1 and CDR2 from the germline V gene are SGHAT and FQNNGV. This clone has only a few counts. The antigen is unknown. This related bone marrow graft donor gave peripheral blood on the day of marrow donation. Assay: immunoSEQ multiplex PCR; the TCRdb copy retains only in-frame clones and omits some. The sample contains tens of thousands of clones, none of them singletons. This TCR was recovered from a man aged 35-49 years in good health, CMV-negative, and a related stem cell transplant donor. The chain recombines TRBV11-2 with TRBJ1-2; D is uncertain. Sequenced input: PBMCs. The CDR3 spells CASSYSDGYTF. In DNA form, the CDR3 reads TGTGCCAGCAGCTACTCCGATGGCTACACCTTC.